These 9 T cell receptor beta chains came from one sample sequenced in a study of cytotoxic CD8 clonotypes in ibrutinib-treated CLL (dated by TCRdb to the early 2020s). The receptor library was made with the immunoSEQ multiplex PCR assay. Held by TCRdb, this immuneACCESS table contains in-frame sequences only and omits some clones. Under half of the omission traces to an unresolved V gene where checked; the cause of the rest is unknown. This sample has more than 85,000 clones in its table, and roughly three quarters of those were observed once. The ten largest clones capture about 22% of the sample. The time point label, as the study defines it: roughly 2 years on ibrutinib. Material: PBMCs, obtained after 24 months of ibrutinib treatment. Receptors originate from a human donor with chronic lymphocytic leukemia.

This chain joins TRBV27 and TRBJ2-1, with D possibly TRBD2 on 6 matching bases. The CDR3 covers 17 residues. Trimming took off 5 bases at V and 3 bases at J, with 20 bases between the two ends. The V gene's germline CDR1 is MNHEY and CDR2 SMNVEV (reference sequence). In nucleotides, the CDR3 is TGTGCCAGCAGTCCTATCGGGGGTGGCGTGATCTACAATGAGCAGTTCTTC. Translating gives CASSPIGGGVIYNEQFF.

The chain couples TRBV4-2 to TRBJ2-5; no clear D gene. The germline V and J ends were trimmed by 1 base and 1 base, with 7 bases remaining between them. CDR1 and CDR2 (germline): LGHNA, YNFKEQ. The CDR3 has 14 amino acids. The CDR3 here is CASSQASTQETQYF. The DNA of the CDR3 is TGTGCCAGCAGCCAAGCCAGCACCCAAGAGACCCAGTACTTC.

The genes are TRBV19 and TRBJ2-7; no clear D gene. CDR3 size: 13 residues. CDR1 LNHDA and CDR2 SQIVND come from the germline V gene (reference sequence). Trimming cost V 4 bases and J 1 base, with 8 bases left between them. CDR3 bases: TGTGCCAGTAGTACCCTCAGGTCCTACGAGCAGTACTTC. Protein product: CASSTLRSYEQYF.

The chain is built from TRBV4-1 and TRBJ2-7; TRBD2 agrees at 7 bases. Losses at the gene ends were 5 bases for V and 0 bases for J; bases not matched to a gene: 16. Germline CDR1 reads MGHRA; CDR2 reads YSYEKL. The CDR3 extends over 18 amino acids. The CDR3 spells CASSELSPWRGSSYEQYF. The DNA for the CDR3 is TGCGCCAGCAGCGAACTATCCCCTTGGCGGGGGAGCTCCTACGAGCAGTACTTC.

J is TRBJ1-1 and V is TRBV27; a weak D match, TRBD1 (5 bases). V lost 3 bases to trimming and J lost 2 bases, with 13 bases between them. This CDR3 is 15 amino acids long. CDR1 and CDR2 (germline): MNHEY, SMNVEV (reference sequence). The CDR3 region is CASSLWRGLNTEAFF. The CDR3 DNA reads as TGTGCCAGCAGTTTGTGGAGGGGCCTAAACACTGAAGCTTTCTTT.

This clone appeared once. V gene TRBV6-5 combines with J gene TRBJ1-6; D possibly corresponds to TRBD1 (5 bases). This CDR3 spans 15 amino acids. The ends were cut back, 5 bases at V and 7 bases at J, with 15 bases in the middle. Germline CDR1 MNHEY, CDR2 SVGAGI. The CDR3 DNA is TGTGCCAGCAGTACCGGGGGGAGGTTAAATTCACCCCTCCACTTT. Its protein product is CASSTGGRLNSPLHF.

On this clone itself: Germline and junction disagree at one end, which may indicate a read error. The chain recombines TRBV13 with TRBJ2-7; either TRBD1 or TRBD2 may supply D (5 bases each). Germline CDR1 PRHDT, CDR2 FYEKMQ (reference sequence). The CDR3 runs to 15 residues. CDR3 residues: CASSQEGTVSYEQYF. DNA of the CDR3: TGCGCCAGCAGCCAAGAAGGGACGGTCTCCTACGAGCAGTACTTC.

J is TRBJ1-3 and V is TRBV28; D not certain. The germline CDR1 and CDR2 sequences are MDHEN and SYDVKM. The CDR3 is 17 residues long. Deletions cut 5 bases from V and 3 bases from J, with 20 bases between. The CDR3 loop reads CASSPTALRMSGNTIYF. DNA for the CDR3: TGTGCCAGCAGTCCTACGGCCCTTCGAATGAGTGGAAACACCATATATTTT.

This CDR3 is CASSLGLAGYREQYF. The CDR3, as DNA: TGTGCCAGCAGCTTGGGACTAGCGGGGTATAGAGAGCAGTACTTC. This rearrangement joins TRBV7-8 to TRBJ2-7, with 13 bases aligning to TRBD2. With V trimmed by 3 bases and J by 7 bases, 6 bases remained unmatched. This CDR3 is 15 amino acids long. Germline CDR1 reads SGHVS; CDR2 reads FQNEAQ.